This passage covers 28 T cell receptor beta chains from one sample sequenced in a study of blood T cell repertoires in COVID-19. TCRdb's copy holds only in-frame clones and misses some; the assay was immunoSEQ multiplex PCR. This table holds around 260,000 clones, 80% to 95% found once. Sequencing was performed on peripheral blood. The receptors here all came from a person aged 18 to 29 with COVID-19, enrolled during active disease.

The J gene is TRBJ2-3, the V gene TRBV28; 10 positions match TRBD2. V was clipped by 8 bases and J by 6 bases; unmatched bases: 14. The CDR3 is 16 residues long. Germline V lookup: CDR1 MDHEN, CDR2 SYDVKM. The CDR3 DNA reads as TGTGCCAGCTGCGGGGGGAGGACTAGCGGTCTGGATACGCAGTATTTT. Encoded protein: CASCGGRTSGLDTQYF.

CDR3 sequence (DNA): TGTGCCAGCAGCCGGAGTACAGGGGATGGCTACACCTTC. It codes for CASSRSTGDGYTF. The V call is TRBV5-6, the J call TRBJ1-2, with 7 bases identical to TRBD1. V gave up 4 bases and J gave up 6 bases; unmatched junction bases: 6. This CDR3 is 13 amino acids long. Looked up from germline, CDR1 is SGHDT and CDR2 is YYEEEE.

V and J are TRBV3-1 (or the pseudogene TRBV3-2) and TRBJ1-2; 7 bases agree with TRBD1. CDR1 is LGHDT and CDR2 is YNNKEL in the germline V gene (reference sequence). V lost 4 bases, J lost 0 bases, and 11 bases stayed unmatched. The CDR3 totals 17 residues. The CDR3 reads CASSLYNWDRANYGYTF. The CDR3 DNA is TGTGCCAGCAGCCTATATAATTGGGACAGAGCTAACTATGGCTACACCTTC.

This chain connects TRBV9 to TRBJ2-7, with TRBD2 as a possible D gene (6 bases). Trimming cost V 3 bases and J 2 bases, with 12 bases left between them. The CDR3 totals 14 residues. Per the germline V gene, CDR1 is SGDLS and CDR2 is YYNGEE. The CDR3 DNA reads as TGTGCCAGCAGCGCGCGGGGTTGGGCCTACGAGCAGTACTTC. This gives the protein CASSARGWAYEQYF.

The chain has TRBV4-3 and TRBJ2-4, with D possibly TRBD1 on 6 matching bases. This CDR3 contains 15 residues. The V gene lost 1 base and the J gene lost 1 base, with 8 bases spanning the gap. Germline V gives CDR1 LGHNA, CDR2 YSLEER. Here the CDR3 DNA reads TGCGCCAGCAGCCAAGGTAGGGGGGCCAAAAACATTCAGTACTTC. Protein: CASSQGRGAKNIQYF.

This clone has just one count. The V gene is TRBV29-1, the J gene TRBJ2-4; D is perhaps TRBD2 (5 bases). The CDR3 loop spans 12 amino acids. The V end lost 5 bases, the J end lost 8 bases, and 13 bases lay between the germline ends. Germline lookup yields CDR1 SQVTM and CDR2 ANQGSEA. The CDR3 DNA reads as TGCAGCGTTATAAGCGGTGGGGACATTCAGTACTTC. As protein: CSVISGGDIQYF.

The rearrangement uses TRBV5-4 and TRBJ1-1; D gene ambiguous. The germline gives CDR1 SGHNT, CDR2 YYREEE (reference sequence). V was trimmed by 1 base and J by 1 base, leaving 14 bases between them. The CDR3 extends over 16 amino acids. As DNA, the CDR3 is TGTGCCAGCAGCTTGAACCGGGGATTAGAGAACACTGAAGCTTTCTTT. It codes for CASSLNRGLENTEAFF.

CDR3 bases: TGTGCCAGCAGTGAAGTTAGGGGCACTGAAGCTTTCTTT. Its protein product is CASSEVRGTEAFF. This chain connects TRBV6-1 to TRBJ1-1; tentatively, D is TRBD1 (5 bases). Germline CDR1 MNHNS, CDR2 SASEGT. The ends were cut back, 1 base at V and 4 bases at J, with 7 bases in the middle. The CDR3 totals 13 residues.

The chain couples TRBV9 to TRBJ2-1; 9 nucleotides line up with TRBD2. Germline lookup yields CDR1 SGDLS and CDR2 YYNGEE. The CDR3 has 17 amino acids. Trimming took 4 bases from V and 7 from J; bases not matched to a gene: 15. In DNA form, the CDR3 reads TGTGCCAGCAGCCCTATCCTCCATAGCGGGAGTGGGAATGAGCAGTTCTTC. Amino acid sequence: CASSPILHSGSGNEQFF.

The rearrangement joins TRBV18 to TRBJ1-4, with 8 bases aligning to TRBD1. CDR3 length: 19 residues. Germline loops: CDR1 KGHSH, CDR2 LQKENI. J lost 0 bases, V lost 1 base, and 10 bases had no gene match. CDR3 region: CASSPRPLKQGATNEKLFF. Here the CDR3 DNA reads TGTGCCAGCTCACCACGCCCTCTGAAACAGGGGGCAACTAATGAAAAACTGTTTTTT. Supplemented by reference TRBV18 and TRBJ1-4, the full variable domain reads NAGVMQNPRHLVRRRGQEARLRCSPMKGHSHVYWYRQLPEEGLKFMVYLQKENIIDESGMPKERFSAEFPKEGPSILRIQQVVRGDSAAYFCASSPRPLKQGATNEKLFFGSGTQLSVL.

V gene TRBV2 combines with J gene TRBJ2-2; 7 nucleotides line up with TRBD2. The germline V gene encodes CDR1 SNHLY and CDR2 FYNNEI. The CDR3 extends over 14 amino acids. V trimming: 10 bases; J trimming: 4 bases; junction bases outside the gene matches: 9. The chain's CDR3 is CAKEREGRTGELFF. The DNA of the CDR3 is TGTGCCAAAGAGAGGGAGGGGCGCACCGGGGAGCTGTTTTTT.

The chain combines TRBV6-6 with TRBJ1-2; a weak D match, TRBD1 (6 bases). The V gene lost 8 bases and the J gene lost 1 base, with 14 bases spanning the gap. The CDR3 spans 14 residues. The V gene's germline CDR1 is MNHNY and CDR2 SVGAGI (reference sequence). Here the CDR3 reads CASASLDSNYGYTF. CDR3 nucleotides: TGTGCCAGCGCTTCCCTGGACAGTAACTATGGCTACACCTTC.

The V and J genes are TRBV5-1 and TRBJ1-1; D perhaps matches TRBD1 (6 bases). Germline CDR1 SGHRS, CDR2 YFSETQ. Trimming removed 4 bases at V and 0 bases at J, with 13 bases between. This CDR3 has 15 residues. The CDR3 DNA is TGCGCCAGCAGCCCACCGGACAGCATGAACACTGAAGCTTTCTTT. It is translated as CASSPPDSMNTEAFF.

The CDR3 loop reads CASSFSTGELFF. CDR3 in DNA: TGCGCCAGCAGCTTCAGCACCGGGGAGCTGTTTTTT. The chain employs TRBV5-1 and TRBJ2-2; D not certain. Germline V lookup: CDR1 SGHRS, CDR2 YFSETQ. CDR3 length: 12 amino acids. The V gene lost 2 bases and the J gene lost 4 bases, with 3 bases spanning the gap. Full variable domain (outside the CDR3, taken from reference TRBV5-1 and TRBJ2-2): KAGVTQTPRYLIKTRGQQVTLSCSPISGHRSVSWYQQTPGQGLQFLFEYFSETQRNKGNFPGRFSGRQFSNSRSEMNVSTLELGDSALYLCASSFSTGELFFGEGSRLTVL.

This clone turned up a few times. Distinct nucleotide sequences in the sample also encode this CDR3. V usage is TRBV4-3 and J usage is TRBJ2-1; 9 bases are shared with TRBD2. V lost 2 bases to trimming and J lost 4 bases; unmatched junction nucleotides: 3. The CDR3 spans 15 residues. The V gene's germline CDR1 is LGHNA and CDR2 YSLEER. CDR3 DNA sequence: TGCGCCAGCAGCCAAAGACTAGCGGATTACAATGAGCAGTTCTTC. Translated: CASSQRLADYNEQFF.

The chain is built from TRBV4-1 and TRBJ1-1, with D possibly TRBD1 on 5 matching bases. V lost 1 base and J 1 base, leaving 10 bases between the germline ends. Germline CDR1 is MGHRA and CDR2 is YSYEKL. This CDR3 has 15 residues. CDR3 DNA: TGCGCCAGCAGCCAAGTACTCGGACAGAACACTGAAGCTTTCTTT. Its translation is CASSQVLGQNTEAFF.

The chain links TRBV7-6 to TRBJ2-5; D is unclear. The CDR3 is 15 amino acids. The germline gives CDR1 SGHVS, CDR2 FNYEAQ. V was shortened by 5 bases and J by 5 bases, with 18 bases between the two germline ends. CDR3 sequence (DNA): TGTGCCAGCAGCGCGCTTTCATGGAGTCGTGAGACCCAGTACTTC. Its protein is CASSALSWSRETQYF.

V usage is TRBV7-9 and J usage is TRBJ2-1; weak D call: TRBD2 (6 bases). Between the trimmed V and J ends, which lost 5 bases and 2 bases, there was a span of 13 bases. The CDR3 sequence is 15 residues long. The germline CDR1 and CDR2 sequences are SEHNR and FQNEAQ (reference sequence). CDR3 DNA: TGTGCCAGCAGCCCGACTAGGGACGCCTACAATGAGCAGTTCTTC. Protein sequence: CASSPTRDAYNEQFF.

The table lists this clone with a count of one. Germline and junction disagree at one end, which may indicate a read error. J is TRBJ1-2 and V is TRBV9; 7 bases map to TRBD1. The germline gives CDR1 SGDLS, CDR2 YYNGEE. The CDR3 runs 16 residues. CDR3 in amino acids: CASSVDPGGSNYGYTF. The CDR3 coding sequence is TGTGCCAGCAGCGTAGATCCAGGGGGTTCTAATTATGGCTACACCTTC.

The J gene is TRBJ1-4, the V gene TRBV7-9, with 7 bases lining up with TRBD1. CDR1 is SEHNR and CDR2 is FQNEAQ in the germline V gene (reference sequence). V was pared by 3 bases and J by 5 bases, with 9 bases of the junction left unmatched. The CDR3 contains 16 residues. The CDR3 DNA sequence: TGTGCCAGCAGCTTTACCACGACAGGGCCCAATGAAAAACTGTTTTTT. This translates into CASSFTTTGPNEKLFF.

The chain links TRBV19 to TRBJ1-5; no definite D call. Germline lookup yields CDR1 LNHDA and CDR2 SQIVND (reference sequence). The CDR3 length is 13 residues. V lost 3 bases and J lost 6, with 9 bases in between. The chain's CDR3 is CASSIRGGQPQHF. CDR3 bases: TGTGCCAGTAGTATTCGGGGAGGTCAGCCCCAGCATTTT.

The CDR3 DNA is TGTGCCAGCAGTGAAGACAGGGCCCCCTTGGAGGGCATTCAGTACTTC. This sequence encodes CASSEDRAPLEGIQYF. The gene calls are TRBV28 and TRBJ2-4; D may be TRBD1 (7 bases). The CDR3 totals 16 residues. The V end lost 5 bases, the J end lost 9 bases, and 23 bases lay between the germline ends. Germline V CDR1 and CDR2: MDHEN, SYDVKM.

V is TRBV5-6 and J is TRBJ2-3; D might be TRBD2 (5 bases). The CDR3 totals 17 residues. The V end was cut by 0 bases, the J end by 0 bases, with 14 bases between. Germline V gene lookup returns CDR1 SGHDT and CDR2 YYEEEE. The CDR3 sequence is CASSLAEGEWSTDTQYF. The CDR3 DNA follows: TGTGCCAGCAGCTTGGCCGAGGGTGAGTGGAGCACAGATACGCAGTATTTT.

The chain recombines TRBV12-5 with TRBJ1-6; 11 bases map to TRBD1. This CDR3 is 17 amino acids long. Germline V CDR1 and CDR2: LGHNT, FRNRAP. The V gene end was trimmed by 0 bases and the J gene end by 5 bases; junction bases not matched to a gene: 3. Here the CDR3 DNA reads TGTGCTAGTGGTTTGGTTCGGGGACAGGGGGATAATTCACCCCTCCACTTT. This gives the protein CASGLVRGQGDNSPLHF.

The chain couples TRBV3-1 (or the pseudogene TRBV3-2) to TRBJ1-2; 7 positions agree with TRBD1. There are 11 residues in the CDR3. With V trimmed by 5 bases and J by 6 bases, 0 bases remained unmatched. Germline-derived CDR1 and CDR2 are LGHDT and YNNKEL (reference sequence). The CDR3 nucleotides read TGTGCCAGCAGCGGGACAGATGGCTACACCTTC. This sequence encodes CASSGTDGYTF.

The chain employs TRBV19 and TRBJ1-1; D remains ambiguous. CDR1 and CDR2 (germline): LNHDA, SQIVND (reference sequence). The CDR3 totals 13 residues. V was clipped by 8 bases and J by 0 bases, with 10 bases between them. The CDR3 bases are TGTGCCAGTGAGGGTTCAATGAACACTGAAGCTTTCTTT. Encoded protein: CASEGSMNTEAFF. The whole variable domain, filled in from reference TRBV19 and TRBJ1-1, reads DGGITQSPKYLFRKEGQNVTLSCEQNLNHDAMYWYRQDPGQGLRLIYYSQIVNDFQKGDIAEGYSVSREKKESFPLTVTSAQKNPTAFYLCASEGSMNTEAFFGQGTRLTVV.

The V call is TRBV13, the J call TRBJ2-1, with a tentative D call TRBD2 (6 bases). V lost 5 bases to trimming and J lost 6 bases, with 20 bases between them. Per germline, CDR1 PRHDT and CDR2 FYEKMQ (reference sequence). The CDR3 is 16 residues long. The CDR3: CASSLMGQGGGNEQFF. In DNA, the CDR3 is TGTGCCAGCAGCCTAATGGGGCAGGGAGGCGGCAATGAGCAGTTCTTC.

The chain uses TRBV19 and TRBJ1-3, with 7 bases fitting TRBD1. Germline loops: CDR1 LNHDA, CDR2 SQIVND (reference sequence). V shed 8 bases, J shed 8 bases, and the junction held 18 bases outside the gene matches. The CDR3 runs to 16 residues. In DNA, the CDR3 is TGTGCCAGTTCCCAGCCCTCCAGGGGGACTAGAGACACCATATATTTT. The encoded protein is CASSQPSRGTRDTIYF.